This TCR beta chain is from a study of long-term antiretroviral therapy in people with HIV. The CDR3 is made up of 13 amino acids. Germline V gives CDR1 SEHNR, CDR2 FQNEAQ (reference sequence). The junction had 5 bases not matched to a gene; V was cut back by 5 bases and J by 8 bases. At the survey level, the v3.0 immunoSEQ assay was run. Using immunoSEQ multiplex PCR, the repertoire was profiled, and TCRdb retains in-frame clones only, with some absent. The sample yields around 28,000 clones, around 85% seen once. In the United States, treatment was given to all participants with HIV. Findings and limits, study-wide: There were no data on ART adherence, viral resistance or therapy changes, a gap that limits inferences about post-ART repertoire changes. Repertoires with HIV possessed tighter CDR3 length spans than those of controls.

To note about this clone: Its antigen is currently unknown.

The V gene is TRBV7-9, the J gene TRBJ2-1, with 8 nucleotides matching TRBD2. The clonotype originates from a man between 35 and 55 years old with HIV. Source: unsorted PBMCs, taken 2.3 years after starting antiretroviral therapy. CDR3 region: CASSLPLADEQFF. Written as DNA, the CDR3 is TGTGCCAGCAGCCTGCCACTAGCGGATGAGCAGTTCTTC.